The source of this T cell receptor beta chain is a study of a mutant IDH1 vaccine in newly diagnosed glioma. Study details: In the visit schedule, V12 fell in week 35, while V13 fell in week 47.

Time point denoted: week 35, safety follow-up. The content of each vaccine dose was 300 ug of mutant IDH1 20-mer peptide, and topical imiquimod accompanied it. Of note for this clone: Antigen specificity is unknown.

Findings of the study overall: The study observed vaccine-induced immune responses in 85% to 95% of patients.

The CDR3 sequence is 16 residues long. Germline CDR1 and CDR2: MNHEY and SVGAGI. Trimming removed 4 bases from V and 0 bases from J; junction bases left unmatched: 6. Clones were sequenced by immunoSEQ multiplex PCR, and TCRdb holds only the in-frame ones, with some missing. Among about 47,000 clones listed, more than 70% were seen once. The sample here was PBMCs, taken from a glioma patient whose treatment included an IDH1 peptide vaccine. The rearrangement uses TRBV6-5 and TRBJ2-7; 10 bases agree with TRBD2. The origin of this receptor is a woman aged 40 to 50 with glioma. In DNA form, the CDR3 reads TGTGCCAGCAGTTCCTCTAGCGGGAGTCCCTCCTACGAGCAGTACTTC. This encodes CASSSSSGSPSYEQYF.